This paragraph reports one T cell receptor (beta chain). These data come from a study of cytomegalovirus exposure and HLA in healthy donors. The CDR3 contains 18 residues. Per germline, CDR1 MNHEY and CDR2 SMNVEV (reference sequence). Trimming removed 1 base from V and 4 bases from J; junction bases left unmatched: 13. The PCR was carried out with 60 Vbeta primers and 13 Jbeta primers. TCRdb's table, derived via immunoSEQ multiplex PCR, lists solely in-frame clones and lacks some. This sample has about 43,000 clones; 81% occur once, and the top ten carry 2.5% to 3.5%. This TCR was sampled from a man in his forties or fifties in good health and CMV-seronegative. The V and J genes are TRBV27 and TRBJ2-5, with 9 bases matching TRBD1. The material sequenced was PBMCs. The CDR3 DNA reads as TGTGCCAGCAGTTTATTCGAGCCGGGACAGGGTAGAGGAGAGACCCAGTACTTC. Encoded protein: CASSLFEPGQGRGETQYF.